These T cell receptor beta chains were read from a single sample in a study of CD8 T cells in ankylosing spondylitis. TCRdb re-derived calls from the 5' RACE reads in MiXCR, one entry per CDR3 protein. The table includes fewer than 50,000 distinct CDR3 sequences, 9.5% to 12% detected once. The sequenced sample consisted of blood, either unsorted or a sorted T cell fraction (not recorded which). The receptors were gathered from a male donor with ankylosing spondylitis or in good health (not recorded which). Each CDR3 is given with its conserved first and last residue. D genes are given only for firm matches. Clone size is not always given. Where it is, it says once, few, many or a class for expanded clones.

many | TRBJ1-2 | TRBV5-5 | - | CASSLGAAGGYTF | TGTGCCAGCAGCTTGGGAGCAGCCGGGGGCTACACCTTC
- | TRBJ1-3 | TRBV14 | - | CASSLWVGNTIYF | TGTGCCAGCAGCTTGTGGGTCGGAAACACCATATATTTT
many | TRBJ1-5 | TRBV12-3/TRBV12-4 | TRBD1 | CASSFSGTGKNQPQHF | TGTGCCAGCAGTTTCTCGGGGACAGGGAAAAATCAGCCCCAGCATTTT
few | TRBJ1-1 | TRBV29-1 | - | CSVYTGAAFF | TGCAGCGTTTATACAGGCGCAGCTTTCTTT
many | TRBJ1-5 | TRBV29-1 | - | CSVASTGSNQPQHF | TGCAGCGTTGCATCGACAGGTAGCAATCAGCCCCAGCATTTT
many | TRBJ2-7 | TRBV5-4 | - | CASSTPGIYEQYF | TGTGCCAGCAGCACCCCCGGGATCTACGAGCAGTACTTC
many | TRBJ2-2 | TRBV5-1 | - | CASSWPLTAQNTGELFF | TGCGCCAGCAGCTGGCCTTTGACGGCCCAGAACACCGGGGAGCTGTTTTTT
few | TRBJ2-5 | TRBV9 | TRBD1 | CASSVGQGASRQETQYF | TGTGCCAGCAGCGTAGGACAGGGGGCGAGTCGGCAAGAGACCCAGTACTTC
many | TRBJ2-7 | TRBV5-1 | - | CASSFTAYEGQYF | TGCGCCAGCAGCTTCACTGCGTACGAAGGGCAGTACTTC
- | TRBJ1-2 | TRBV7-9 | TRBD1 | CASRTGTANYGYTF | TGTGCCAGCAGAACCGGGACAGCTAACTATGGCTACACCTTC
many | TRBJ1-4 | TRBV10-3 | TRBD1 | CAISESGGTGAEKLFF | TGTGCCATCAGTGAGTCTGGCGGGACAGGGGCAGAAAAACTGTTTTTT
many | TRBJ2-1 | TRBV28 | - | CATLLELRVLGVVNEQFF | TGTGCCACCCTACTCGAGCTTAGGGTTCTAGGGGTGGTGAATGAGCAGTTCTTC
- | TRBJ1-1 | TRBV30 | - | CAWSTTGITEAFF | TGTGCCTGGAGTACGACGGGGATCACTGAAGCTTTCTTT
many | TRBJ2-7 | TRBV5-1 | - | CASRGTLSSYEQYF | TGCGCCAGCAGAGGGACGTTGAGCTCCTACGAGCAGTACTTC
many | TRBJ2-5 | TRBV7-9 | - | CASSFRTLVGQETQYF | TGTGCCAGCAGCTTTAGAACCTTGGTGGGACAAGAGACCCAGTACTTC
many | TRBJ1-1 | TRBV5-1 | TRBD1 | CASSPGTGAREAFF | TGCGCCAGCAGCCCCGGGACAGGGGCGAGGGAGGCTTTCTTT
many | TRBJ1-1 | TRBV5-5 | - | CASSYLTGHTEAFF | TGTGCCAGCAGCTACCTGACAGGCCACACTGAAGCTTTCTTT
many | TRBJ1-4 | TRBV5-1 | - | CASSPGRESGEKLFF | TGCGCCAGCAGCCCCGGTCGGGAATCGGGCGAAAAACTGTTTTTT
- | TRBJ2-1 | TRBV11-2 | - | CASSLVDVGGYSYNEQFF | TGTGCCAGCAGCTTGGTAGACGTAGGGGGGTACTCCTACAATGAGCAGTTCTTC
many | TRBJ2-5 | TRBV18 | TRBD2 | CASSRVGGRAGTQYF | TGTGCCAGCTCACGCGTCGGAGGGAGGGCAGGGACCCAGTACTTC
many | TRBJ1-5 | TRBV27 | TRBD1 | CASSKLQGAIQPQHF | TGTGCCAGCAGTAAGCTGCAGGGGGCAATTCAGCCCCAGCATTTT
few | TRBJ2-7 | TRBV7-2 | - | CASSLAPGTGVGEQYF | TGTGCCAGCAGCTTAGCGCCCGGGACGGGTGTTGGGGAGCAGTACTTC
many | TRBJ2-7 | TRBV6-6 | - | CASGWAYEQYF | TGTGCCAGCGGATGGGCCTACGAGCAGTACTTC
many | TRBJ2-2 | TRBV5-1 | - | CASSWALGGANTGELFF | TGCGCCAGCAGCTGGGCTCTGGGGGGAGCGAACACCGGGGAGCTGTTTTTT
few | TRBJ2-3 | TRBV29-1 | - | CSVGQTGTDTQYF | TGCAGCGTGGGACAAACCGGCACAGATACGCAGTATTTT
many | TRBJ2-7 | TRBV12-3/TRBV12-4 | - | CASSRRAGSSASTYEQYF | TGTGCCAGCAGTCGAAGGGCAGGGTCTAGCGCTAGCACCTACGAGCAGTACTTC
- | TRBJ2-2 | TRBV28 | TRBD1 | CATGQAGTGELFF | TGTGCCACGGGACAGGCGGGCACCGGGGAGCTGTTTTTT
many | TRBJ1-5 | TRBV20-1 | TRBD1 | CSARDPTGKQPQHF | TGCAGTGCTAGAGATCCGACAGGGAAACAGCCCCAGCATTTT
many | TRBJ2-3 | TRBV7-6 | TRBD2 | CASSLPGGLGDTQYF | TGTGCCAGCAGCTTACCGGGGGGGCTGGGAGATACGCAGTATTTT
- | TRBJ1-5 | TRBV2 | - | CASSAGGPGNQPQHF | TGTGCCAGCAGTGCCGGAGGGCCGGGCAATCAGCCCCAGCATTTT